This TCR beta chain came from a study of T-cell reconstitution after alpha-beta-depleted transplantation in children. The study, taken as a whole, reports: At day 60, the high TCRbeta diversity found in some patients originated from recipient T cells and thymic progenitors that had survived. A year post-transplant, T-cell counts and diversity derived mostly from newly produced T cells. Alpha-beta T cells about two months after transplant reportedly derived from several hundred expanded graft clones.

This clonotype was picked up a small number of times. Its antigen is unidentified. The CDR3 runs 15 residues. V lost 2 bases to trimming and J lost 5 bases; unmatched junction nucleotides: 4. Per the germline V gene, CDR1 is LGHDT and CDR2 is YNNKEL (reference sequence). Library preparation (for TCRbeta) was performed with unique molecular identifiers. TCRdb reanalysed the PCR reads using MiXCR and keeps one entry per CDR3 protein. Altogether some 120,000 distinct CDR3 sequences are present, around a tenth being singletons, with the ten largest covering under 30%. The source is a girl less than two years old who had a stem cell transplant for combined immunodeficiency, so the T cells may come from the graft donor. This chain uses TRBV3-1 with TRBJ2-1; 9 bases agree with TRBD1. Source: PBMCs, mostly from graft donor cells, taken 180 days after TCRalphabeta/CD19-depleted stem cell transplant. The CDR3, as DNA: TGTGCCAGCAGCCAACGGGACAGGGTTAACAATGAGCAGTTCTTC. This translates into CASSQRDRVNNEQFF.